A single sample gave rise to the 10 T cell receptor beta chains below, sequenced in a study of CD8 T cells in ankylosing spondylitis. TCRdb redid the calling of the 5' RACE reads with MiXCR, one entry per CDR3 protein. The table includes just under 95,000 distinct CDR3 sequences, around 9.4% detected once. The sequenced sample consisted of blood, either unsorted or a sorted T cell fraction (not recorded which). These receptors came from a male donor with ankylosing spondylitis or in good health (not recorded which).

At least ten counts were recorded for this clonotype. V is TRBV20-1 and J is TRBJ2-1, with 8 bases aligning to TRBD2. CDR1 and CDR2 from the germline V gene are DFQATT and SNEGSKA (reference sequence). The CDR3 runs to 15 residues. The V gene end was trimmed by 1 base and the J gene end by 4 bases; junction bases not matched to a gene: 6. CDR3 in DNA: TGCAGTGCTAGAGCAGCGGGGGCGATTTACAATGAGCAGTTCTTC. This codes for CSARAAGAIYNEQFF.

This clonotype was detected ten times or more. The CDR3 nucleotides are TGTGCCAGCAGTTACGTTCCGGGGCCATACAATGGGACCCAGTACTTC. This encodes CASSYVPGPYNGTQYF. The chain carries TRBV6-6 and TRBJ2-5; tentatively, D is TRBD1 or TRBD2 (5 bases each). The CDR3 spans 16 residues. Trimming took off 2 bases at V and 7 bases at J, with 20 bases between the two ends. Germline V CDR1 and CDR2: MNHNY, SVGAGI (reference sequence).

This clonotype was recorded a few times. The chain employs TRBV9 and TRBJ2-2; 8 nucleotides align to TRBD2. CDR3 size: 15 residues. Germline CDR1 is SGDLS and CDR2 is YYNGEE. V lost 2 bases, J lost 4 bases, and 4 bases stayed unmatched. DNA of the CDR3: TGTGCCAGCAGCGTCGGGGGGGCCCCCACCGGGGAGCTGTTTTTT. Translation: CASSVGGAPTGELFF.

A few counts support this clonotype. The chain combines TRBV7-3 with TRBJ2-4; D is uncertain. This CDR3 has 15 residues. Germline CDR1 SGHTA, CDR2 FQGTGA. V lost 3 bases, J lost 0 bases, and 9 bases lay in between. The CDR3 protein is CASSFNTLAKNIQYF. Here the CDR3 DNA reads TGTGCCAGCAGCTTTAACACCTTAGCCAAAAACATTCAGTACTTC.

This clonotype was counted ten times or more. This rearrangement joins TRBV5-1 to TRBJ2-6; D ambiguous. From germline, CDR1 is SGHRS and CDR2 YFSETQ. V was pared by 4 bases and J by 0 bases, with 5 bases between. The CDR3 has 14 amino acids. The chain's CDR3 is CASSESSGANVLTF. For the CDR3, the DNA is TGCGCCAGCAGCGAAAGCTCTGGGGCCAACGTCCTGACTTTC.

This clonotype was observed a few times. The V and J genes are TRBV7-2 and TRBJ2-1; D assignment may be TRBD1 or TRBD2 (6 bases each). Deletions cut 3 bases from V and 6 bases from J, with 15 bases between. This CDR3 spans 15 amino acids. CDR1 and CDR2 from the germline V gene are SGHTA and FQGNSA. CDR3 protein: CASSFVLGGGNEQFF. Here the CDR3 DNA reads TGTGCCAGCAGCTTTGTCCTAGGAGGGGGCAATGAGCAGTTCTTC. Full variable domain (remainder filled in from reference TRBV7-2 and TRBJ2-1): GAGVSQSPSNKVTEKGKDVELRCDPISGHTALYWYRQSLGQGLEFLIYFQGNSAPDKSGLPSDRFSAERTGGSVSTLTIQRTQQEDSAVYLCASSFVLGGGNEQFFGPGTRLTVL.

The CDR3 is CASSLMGTSDTQYF. CDR3 DNA: TGTGCCAGCAGCTTAATGGGTACCTCAGATACGCAGTATTTT. The chain couples TRBV7-3 to TRBJ2-3; unclear D gene. Germline CDR1 and CDR2: SGHTA and FQGTGA. The CDR3 runs to 14 residues. The V end lost 1 base, the J end lost 4 bases, and 9 bases lay between the germline ends.

This clonotype was observed at least ten times. The rearrangement joins TRBV5-5 to TRBJ2-1; D remains unclear. Germline-derived CDR1 and CDR2 are SGHKS and YYEKEE (reference sequence). Trimming stripped 2 bases from V and 7 bases from J, with 7 bases between. CDR3 size: 12 residues. CDR3 coding DNA: TGTGCCAGCAGCTTCAAGGCGAATGAGCAGTTCTTC. Encoded protein: CASSFKANEQFF. The full variable domain, in which reference TRBV5-5 and TRBJ2-1 provide the parts outside the CDR3, is DAGVTQSPTHLIKTRGQQVTLRCSPISGHKSVSWYQQVLGQGPQFIFQYYEKEERGRGNFPDRFSARQFPNYSSELNVNALLLGDSALYLCASSFKANEQFFGPGTRLTVL.

This clonotype occurred many times. This sequence joins TRBV6-6 and TRBJ2-5; D unresolved. V lost 0 bases to trimming and J lost 7 bases, with 3 bases between them. The CDR3 is 11 amino acids. The germline V gene encodes CDR1 MNHNY and CDR2 SVGAGI (reference sequence). In DNA form, the CDR3 reads TGTGCCAGCAGTTACTCAGGGACCCAGTACTTC. This gives the protein CASSYSGTQYF.

This clonotype was detected ten times or more. V gene TRBV7-8 combines with J gene TRBJ2-7; 10 bases align to TRBD2. V was clipped by 1 base and J by 0 bases; unmatched bases: 3. This CDR3 spans 16 amino acids. Germline V lookup: CDR1 SGHVS, CDR2 FQNEAQ. CDR3 sequence (DNA): TGTGCCAGCAGCTTAGAAGGGACTAGCGCCTCCTACGAGCAGTACTTC. Translating it yields CASSLEGTSASYEQYF.